The 3 T cell receptor beta chains below all came from one sample that was sequenced in a study of blood T cell repertoires in COVID-19. Method: immunoSEQ multiplex PCR; TCRdb's copy keeps in-frame clones and lacks some. The data contain roughly 60,000 clones, roughly 87% of them singletons. Sequences were obtained from peripheral blood. The source of these receptors is a man over 45 with active COVID-19.

Only a few counts were recorded for this clone. This chain connects TRBV18 to TRBJ1-6; 7 nucleotides line up with TRBD1. Germline V gives CDR1 KGHSH, CDR2 LQKENI. J was trimmed by 5 bases and V by 0 bases; bases with no gene match: 1. The CDR3 totals 15 residues. CDR3 amino acids: CASSPPGQNNSPLHF. Written as DNA, the CDR3 is TGTGCCAGCTCACCACCGGGACAGAATAATTCACCCCTCCACTTT.

CDR3 DNA sequence: TGTGCCAGCAGTCCTCTGGCGGGGGAATCGAACGAGCAGTACTTC. This codes for CASSPLAGESNEQYF. This sequence joins TRBV27 and TRBJ2-7; 7 bases align to TRBD2. This CDR3 is built from 15 residues. The germline V gene encodes CDR1 MNHEY and CDR2 SMNVEV (reference sequence). After removal of 5 bases from V and 5 bases from J, the junction contained 12 bases not matched to a gene.

The chain recombines TRBV3-1 (or the pseudogene TRBV3-2) with TRBJ1-2; 7 bases align to TRBD1. CDR3 length: 17 residues. The germline V gene has CDR1 LGHDT and CDR2 YNNKEL (reference sequence). V shed 1 base and J 3 bases; nucleotides not matched to a gene: 11. The DNA for the CDR3 is TGTGCCAGCAGCCAAGGGGGGTTGGGACAGCGATACTATGGCTACACCTTC. Its protein product is CASSQGGLGQRYYGYTF.